These 7 T cell receptor beta chains were sequenced from one sample in a study of OX40 agonist ivuxolimab in advanced cancers. Here immunoSEQ multiplex PCR was the method, and the copy in TCRdb shows in-frame clones only, minus some. The sample consists of some 75,000 clones, approximately 88% of them appearing once. Sample: CD4+ or CD8+ T cells sorted from blood, taken in a trial of the OX40 agonist ivuxolimab. The receptors stem from an adult with an advanced solid tumor such as melanoma, head and neck, liver or kidney cancer.

This clone was observed once. The chain is built from TRBV4-3 and TRBJ1-4, with D possibly being TRBD1 (5 bases). This CDR3 comprises 16 residues. V was shortened by 4 bases and J by 4 bases, with 16 bases between the two germline ends. Looked up from germline, CDR1 is LGHNA and CDR2 is YSLEER. The CDR3 region is CASSLGRGPDNEKLFF. CDR3 coding DNA: TGCGCCAGCAGCCTTGGACGGGGACCGGATAATGAAAAACTGTTTTTT.

The genes are TRBV6-5 and TRBJ1-1; D ambiguous. The CDR3 contains 15 residues. Trimming pared 0 bases from V and 1 base from J, leaving 9 bases between. CDR1 and CDR2 from the germline V gene are MNHEY and SVGAGI. Written as DNA, the CDR3 is TGTGCCAGCAGTTACTCAGGCCATCAGAACACTGAAGCTTTCTTT. The encoded protein is CASSYSGHQNTEAFF.

The chain has TRBV7-3 and TRBJ1-2; the match to TRBD1 covers 9 bases. There are 13 residues in the CDR3. V lost 4 bases and J lost 7; bases outside the gene matches: 4. Germline assignment: CDR1 SGHTA and CDR2 FQGTGA. The CDR3 DNA is TGTGCCAGCAGCTCGACGGACAGGGGTGGCTACACCTTC. This encodes CASSSTDRGGYTF.

The chain employs TRBV2 and TRBJ1-4; the D is unclear. There are 16 residues in the CDR3. CDR1 SNHLY and CDR2 FYNNEI come from the germline V gene. Deletions cut 6 bases from V and 8 bases from J, with 22 bases between. In nucleotides, the CDR3 is TGTGCCAGCAGGGAGGGAAAGGTTTCCGGACGGGAAAAACTGTTTTTT. It specifies CASREGKVSGREKLFF.

This clone was counted a single time. CDR3 residues: CASRGDQFWTEAFF. In DNA form, the CDR3 reads TGTGCCAGCAGAGGAGACCAGTTTTGGACTGAAGCTTTCTTT. V usage is TRBV2 and J usage is TRBJ1-1; D unresolved. Trimming removed 6 bases from V and 5 bases from J, with 16 bases in between. Per the germline V gene, CDR1 is SNHLY and CDR2 is FYNNEI. The CDR3 has 14 amino acids. Drawing the rest from reference TRBV2 and TRBJ1-1, the complete variable domain is EPEVTQTPSHQVTQMGQEVILRCVPISNHLYFYWYRQILGQKVEFLVSFYNNEISEKSEIFDDQFSVERPDGSNFTLKIRSTKLEDSAMYFCASRGDQFWTEAFFGQGTRLTVV.

This chain links TRBV20-1 with TRBJ2-7; no reliable D call. The V end was cut by 6 bases, the J end by 5 bases, with 11 bases between. The V gene's germline CDR1 is DFQATT and CDR2 SNEGSKA (reference sequence). This CDR3 region has 11 residues. CDR3 DNA: TGCAGTGCCGGGCCCGAGGACGAGCAGTACTTC. It translates to CSAGPEDEQYF.

The chain is built from TRBV27 and TRBJ2-6; D call uncertain. This CDR3 region has 13 residues. Trimming stripped 4 bases from V and 12 bases from J, with 13 bases between. The germline CDR1 and CDR2 sequences are MNHEY and SMNVEV (reference sequence). The CDR3 nucleotides read TGTGCCAGCAGTTCCGCTTGGCCCCGCGTCCTGACTTTC. As protein: CASSSAWPRVLTF.